A single sample is the source of the 30 T cell receptor beta chains below, sequenced in a study of blood T cell repertoires in COVID-19. Method: immunoSEQ multiplex PCR; TCRdb's copy keeps in-frame clones and lacks some. The table has 210,000 or so clones, approximately 88% seen once; the top ten hold 3.7%. Input material: PBMCs or T cells enriched from blood (not recorded which). The source of these receptors is a woman aged 25-40 years who had been exposed to COVID-19.

This chain joins TRBV29-1 and TRBJ2-7; 7 positions agree with TRBD2. J gave up 0 bases and V 6 bases, and 5 bases lay outside the gene matches. The CDR3 is made up of 13 amino acids. The V gene's germline CDR1 is SQVTM and CDR2 ANQGSEA. CDR3 nucleotide sequence: TGCAGCGTCCGGGGGGATGGCTCCTACGAGCAGTACTTC. This sequence encodes CSVRGDGSYEQYF.

Only one count was recorded for this clone. The chain joins TRBV27 to TRBJ1-2; D uncertain. The CDR3 runs 14 residues. Trimming removed 3 bases from V and 0 bases from J, with 8 bases in between. Germline V gene data show CDR1 as MNHEY and CDR2 as SMNVEV (reference sequence). CDR3 in amino acids: CASSFGGSNYGYTF. The CDR3, as DNA: TGTGCCAGCAGTTTCGGCGGATCTAACTATGGCTACACCTTC.

This sequence joins TRBV6-5 and TRBJ2-7; TRBD1 matches 7 bases. J was trimmed by 0 bases and V by 5 bases; bases with no gene match: 7. Germline CDR1 MNHEY, CDR2 SVGAGI. There are 15 residues in the CDR3. CDR3 bases: TGTGCCAGCAGTCGAGGACAGGCACCCTCCTACGAGCAGTACTTC. Translation gives CASSRGQAPSYEQYF.

CDR3 sequence: CASSLGGTGVSGYTF. CDR3 nucleotide sequence: TGTGCCAGCAGCTTAGGGGGGACAGGGGTCAGTGGCTACACCTTC. The chain combines TRBV11-2 with TRBJ1-2; TRBD1 matches at 10 bases. The CDR3 is 15 residues long. The V and J ends lost 1 base and 7 bases, in that order; junction bases with no gene match: 6. CDR1 is SGHAT and CDR2 is FQNNGV in the germline V gene.

V and J are TRBV9 and TRBJ2-3, with 8 bases fitting TRBD2. J was trimmed by 4 bases and V by 4 bases; bases with no gene match: 11. The CDR3 contains 16 residues. Looked up from germline, CDR1 is SGDLS and CDR2 is YYNGEE. CDR3 sequence: CASSSASGRGADTQYF. The CDR3 region has the DNA TGTGCCAGCAGCTCAGCCAGCGGGAGAGGGGCAGATACGCAGTATTTT.

The chain combines TRBV9 with TRBJ2-1; the D gene is possibly TRBD2 (7 bases). Per germline, CDR1 SGDLS and CDR2 YYNGEE. V lost 4 bases to trimming and J lost 5 bases, with 13 bases between them. CDR3 length: 14 amino acids. Here the CDR3 DNA reads TGTGCCAGCAGCCCACAGGGAGGGCACAATGAGCAGTTCTTC. This encodes CASSPQGGHNEQFF.

V gene TRBV4-2 combines with J gene TRBJ1-2; D gene ambiguous. The germline V gene has CDR1 LGHNA and CDR2 YNFKEQ. V lost 5 bases to trimming and J lost 8 bases, with 12 bases between them. There are 12 residues in the CDR3. CDR3 sequence reads: CASSINPGGYTF. The CDR3 DNA is TGTGCCAGCAGCATCAACCCCGGGGGCTACACCTTC.

This chain links TRBV3-1 (or the pseudogene TRBV3-2) with TRBJ2-7; D ambiguous. V dropped 11 bases and J dropped 0 bases, with 14 bases sitting between them. The CDR3 has 13 residues. Germline CDR1 LGHDT, CDR2 YNNKEL (reference sequence). The CDR3 DNA sequence: TGTGCCCGATTCCTCCCGAGCTCCTACGAGCAGTACTTC. This gives the protein CARFLPSSYEQYF.

V is TRBV5-5 and J is TRBJ2-2, with D possibly TRBD2 on 6 matching bases. The CDR3 loop spans 14 amino acids. Germline loops: CDR1 SGHKS, CDR2 YYEKEE (reference sequence). V was clipped by 7 bases and J by 4 bases, with 14 bases between them. CDR3 coding DNA: TGTGCCAGCGGGGGGTCTACTGGCACCGGGGAGCTGTTTTTT. The encoded protein is CASGGSTGTGELFF.

This clone was counted a single time. V and J are TRBV12-3 or TRBV12-4 and TRBJ1-1, with D perhaps TRBD1 (5 bases). Trimming pared 4 bases from V and 4 bases from J, leaving 10 bases between. The CDR3 runs 13 residues. For the CDR3, the DNA is TGTGCCAGCAGTTCGCTGGGGGGCACTGAAGCTTTCTTT. Translating gives CASSSLGGTEAFF.

The chain recombines TRBV9 with TRBJ2-2; 7 bases align to TRBD2. After removal of 0 bases from V and 1 base from J, the junction contained 3 bases not matched to a gene. Germline lookup yields CDR1 SGDLS and CDR2 YYNGEE. CDR3 length: 16 amino acids. Here the CDR3 DNA reads TGTGCCAGCAGCGTAGGGGCTAGCGGGAACACCGGGGAGCTGTTTTTT. As protein: CASSVGASGNTGELFF.

CDR3 bases: TGTGCCAGCAGCTACTCCGTTGAGACCCAGTACTTC. This codes for CASSYSVETQYF. This chain connects TRBV7-9 to TRBJ2-5; D not certain. CDR3 length: 12 residues. Germline loops: CDR1 SEHNR, CDR2 FQNEAQ (reference sequence). V lost 4 bases, J lost 5 bases, and 8 bases lay in between. Supplemented by reference TRBV7-9 and TRBJ2-5, the full variable domain reads DTGVSQNPRHKITKRGQNVTFRCDPISEHNRLYWYRQTLGQGPEFLTYFQNEAQLEKSRLLSDRFSAERPKGSFSTLEIQRTEQGDSAMYLCASSYSVETQYFGPGTRLLVL.

The chain is built from TRBV11-1 and TRBJ2-5, with D maybe TRBD2 (5 bases). V was clipped by 5 bases and J by 4 bases, with 11 bases between them. Looked up from germline, CDR1 is SGHAT and CDR2 is FQDESV (reference sequence). There are 13 residues in the CDR3. The CDR3 sequence is CASSRGPSETQYF. The CDR3 nucleotides read TGTGCCAGCAGCCGGGGTCCCTCAGAGACCCAGTACTTC.

The V gene is TRBV5-1, the J gene TRBJ1-2; 9 bases align to TRBD1. The V gene's germline CDR1 is SGHRS and CDR2 YFSETQ. Trimming took 4 bases from V and 5 from J; bases not matched to a gene: 9. CDR3 length: 15 amino acids. CDR3 sequence: CASSTGTGFGYGYTF. The CDR3, as DNA: TGCGCCAGCAGCACGGGGACAGGGTTTGGATATGGCTACACCTTC.

This sequence joins TRBV27 and TRBJ2-3, with 12 bases matching TRBD2. Losses at the gene ends were 6 bases for V and 5 bases for J; bases not matched to a gene: 12. The CDR3 spans 17 residues. Germline CDR1 and CDR2: MNHEY and SMNVEV (reference sequence). The CDR3 bases are TGTGCCAGCAGCCCATGGGGACTAGCGGGCGGCCAAGATACGCAGTATTTT. It encodes CASSPWGLAGGQDTQYF.

This chain joins TRBV7-8 and TRBJ2-7; D is possibly TRBD1 (6 bases). Trimming left V 0 bases short and J 3 bases short, with 18 bases between. Germline loops: CDR1 SGHVS, CDR2 FQNEAQ. CDR3 size: 17 residues. The CDR3 DNA reads TGTGCCAGCAGCTTAGCCGCCTCGGGGACATCCCACTACGAGCAGTACTTC. It codes for CASSLAASGTSHYEQYF. Full variable domain (remainder filled in from reference TRBV7-8 and TRBJ2-7): GAGVSQSPRYKVAKRGQDVALRCDPISGHVSLFWYQQALGQGPEFLTYFQNEAQLDKSGLPSDRFFAERPEGSVSTLKIQRTQQEDSAVYLCASSLAASGTSHYEQYFGPGTRLTVT.

This chain joins TRBV19 and TRBJ2-7; D is possibly TRBD2 (6 bases). The germline V and J ends were trimmed by 4 bases and 3 bases, with 10 bases remaining between them. The CDR3 totals 13 residues. Germline-derived CDR1 and CDR2 are LNHDA and SQIVND (reference sequence). The CDR3 protein is CASSSRGFYEQYF. CDR3 in DNA: TGTGCCAGTAGTAGCCGGGGGTTCTACGAGCAGTACTTC.

The chain combines TRBV9 with TRBJ2-6, with 15 bases that match TRBD2. The CDR3 totals 18 residues. The junction had 3 bases not matched to a gene; V was cut back by 2 bases and J by 3 bases. Per germline, CDR1 SGDLS and CDR2 YYNGEE. The CDR3 nucleotides read TGTGCCAGCAGCGTGCGGACTAGCGGGAGGGTTGGGGCCAACGTCCTGACTTTC. Its translation: CASSVRTSGRVGANVLTF.

The chain recombines TRBV25-1 with TRBJ1-6; D remains ambiguous. With 1 base removed from V and 10 bases from J, the gap between germline ends came to 17 bases. The CDR3 has 16 amino acids. From germline, CDR1 is MGHDK and CDR2 SYGVNS. The chain's CDR3 is CASSELGGPGLSPLHF. In DNA, the CDR3 is TGTGCCAGCAGTGAATTGGGAGGTCCCGGCTTATCACCCCTCCACTTT.

This clone was counted between two and nine times. The J gene is TRBJ1-1, the V gene TRBV4-1; TRBD1 might be the D (6 bases). The CDR3 contains 14 residues. V dropped 2 bases and J dropped 4 bases, with 11 bases sitting between them. Germline V lookup: CDR1 MGHRA, CDR2 YSYEKL. The CDR3 loop reads CASSQSGVRTEAFF. The DNA of the CDR3 is TGCGCCAGCAGCCAATCAGGGGTCCGCACTGAAGCTTTCTTT.

CDR3 sequence (DNA): TGCGCCAGCAGCCACTTAGCGCTACCATCAGATACGCAGTATTTT. Translating it yields CASSHLALPSDTQYF. This rearrangement joins TRBV5-1 to TRBJ2-3; D perhaps matches TRBD2 (5 bases). The CDR3 has 15 residues. The V end lost 4 bases, the J end lost 4 bases, and 16 bases lay between the germline ends. Germline assignment: CDR1 SGHRS and CDR2 YFSETQ.

V is TRBV2 and J is TRBJ1-1; D call uncertain. With 4 bases removed from V and 4 bases from J, the gap between germline ends came to 25 bases. This CDR3 is built from 18 residues. The germline CDR1 and CDR2 sequences are SNHLY and FYNNEI. DNA of the CDR3: TGTGCCAGCAGTGCTTGGAGTTTCGGGGAAAGGCAGAGCACTGAAGCTTTCTTT. It specifies CASSAWSFGERQSTEAFF.

J is TRBJ1-5 and V is TRBV30; D uncertain. The V end lost 2 bases, the J end lost 0 bases, and 8 bases lay between the germline ends. Germline V lookup: CDR1 GTSNPN, CDR2 SVGIG (reference sequence). There are 14 residues in the CDR3. The CDR3 nucleotides are TGTGCCTGGAGTATGGCAGTTAGCAATCAGCCCCAGCATTTT. This translates into CAWSMAVSNQPQHF.

This clone was picked up a small number of times. The rearrangement links TRBV25-1 to TRBJ1-2; 9 bases match TRBD1. Germline V gene data show CDR1 as MGHDK and CDR2 as SYGVNS. The CDR3 covers 15 residues. V lost 0 bases to trimming and J lost 6 bases; unmatched junction nucleotides: 5. In nucleotides, the CDR3 is TGTGCCAGCAGTGAATACATAACAGGGGGCGATGGCTACACCTTC. Translated: CASSEYITGGDGYTF.

The chain combines TRBV28 with TRBJ2-7; a possible D gene is TRBD1 (5 bases). The CDR3 runs 13 residues. Germline V gene lookup returns CDR1 MDHEN and CDR2 SYDVKM. V lost 2 bases to trimming and J lost 2 bases, with 7 bases between them. CDR3 protein: CASSLGQPYEQYF. The DNA of the CDR3 is TGTGCCAGCAGTTTAGGACAACCCTACGAGCAGTACTTC.

This clone was seen only once. The rearrangement joins TRBV5-1 to TRBJ1-2; 12 bases agree with TRBD1. Germline CDR1 and CDR2: SGHRS and YFSETQ. The CDR3 has 14 residues. The trim removed 7 bases at V and 7 bases at J, leaving 8 bases unmatched. The CDR3 here is CASGGTGGTVGYTF. DNA of the CDR3: TGCGCCAGCGGAGGGACAGGGGGCACCGTTGGCTACACCTTC.

This rearrangement joins TRBV11-2 to TRBJ2-7; D remains unclear. Germline V gene sequence: CDR1 SGHAT, CDR2 FQNNGV. The germline V and J ends were trimmed by 1 base and 3 bases, with 4 bases remaining between them. CDR3 size: 12 residues. CDR3 region: CASSLAGYEQYF. CDR3 sequence (DNA): TGTGCCAGCAGCTTAGCGGGCTACGAGCAGTACTTC.

The chain is built from TRBV5-1 and TRBJ1-2; 7 nucleotides line up with TRBD1. The CDR3 consists of 15 residues. V shed 3 bases and J 13 bases; nucleotides not matched to a gene: 18. CDR1 is SGHRS, CDR2 YFSETQ, per germline. DNA of the CDR3: TGCGCCAGCAGCTCCTACCCCCGGGACAGAAGTGTACCCACCTTC. As protein: CASSSYPRDRSVPTF.

The rearrangement links TRBV30 to TRBJ2-1; the D gene is possibly TRBD2 (5 bases). Trimming shortened V by 2 bases and J by 2 bases, and 10 bases separated the two germline ends. This CDR3 region has 14 residues. Germline assignment: CDR1 GTSNPN and CDR2 SVGIG (reference sequence). CDR3 loop: CAWSTSATYNEQFF. CDR3 nucleotides: TGTGCCTGGAGTACTAGTGCGACCTACAATGAGCAGTTCTTC.

The chain recombines TRBV4-2 with TRBJ2-1; TRBD2 agrees at 8 bases. The germline CDR1 and CDR2 sequences are LGHNA and YNFKEQ. This CDR3 contains 15 residues. Trimming took 4 bases from V and 6 from J; bases not matched to a gene: 8. Here the CDR3 reads CASSPRLATINEQFF. DNA of the CDR3: TGTGCCAGCAGCCCGAGACTAGCGACGATCAATGAGCAGTTCTTC.